This entry lists 9 T cell receptor beta chains sequenced from one sample in a study of blood T cells in healthy people across ages. The second PCR ran about 6 to 12 cycles with a sample-barcoded 5' primer and J-beta primers. TCRdb re-analysed the 5' RACE reads in MiXCR, keeping a single row per CDR3 protein. Of 1.5 million to 2 million distinct CDR3 sequences in the sample, roughly a third are singletons; the top ten hold around 10%. The sequenced material came from blood. The origin of the receptors is a woman younger than 45 in good health.

V and J are TRBV27 and TRBJ1-2; D is undetermined. The CDR3 spans 14 residues. Germline CDR1 and CDR2: MNHEY and SMNVEV (reference sequence). Trimming removed 5 bases from V and 4 bases from J, with 14 bases in between. The CDR3 region has the DNA TGTGCCAGCAGTCCGACGTGGGGAGGCTATGGCTACACCTTC. Its protein product is CASSPTWGGYGYTF.

This clonotype was counted between two and nine times. This rearrangement joins TRBV11-2 to TRBJ1-2; no definite D call. The CDR3 length is 15 residues. The germline V and J ends were trimmed by 0 bases and 8 bases, with 16 bases remaining between them. Germline assignment: CDR1 SGHAT and CDR2 FQNNGV. CDR3 sequence: CASSLDWIVQSGYTF. The CDR3 DNA is TGTGCCAGCAGCTTAGACTGGATAGTTCAGTCCGGCTACACCTTC.

The chain combines TRBV7-6 with TRBJ2-7, with TRBD2 matching over 9 bases. CDR3 length: 14 amino acids. V lost 5 bases, J lost 2 bases, and 4 bases stayed unmatched. CDR1 SGHVS and CDR2 FNYEAQ come from the germline V gene. The CDR3 spells CASSQGGRAYEQYF. CDR3 nucleotides: TGTGCCAGCAGCCAGGGCGGGAGGGCCTACGAGCAGTACTTC.

The chain combines TRBV11-1 with TRBJ1-1; D perhaps matches TRBD1 (5 bases). The germline CDR1 and CDR2 sequences are SGHAT and FQDESV (reference sequence). V lost 5 bases and J lost 3, with 16 bases in between. The CDR3 totals 15 residues. The CDR3 region is CASSPPSGLDTEAFF. CDR3 bases: TGTGCCAGCAGCCCGCCCTCAGGGCTTGACACTGAAGCTTTCTTT.

The chain employs TRBV5-6 and TRBJ1-6; D unclear. Per the germline V gene, CDR1 is SGHDT and CDR2 is YYEEEE. V lost 4 bases to trimming and J lost 5 bases, with 16 bases between them. The CDR3 loop spans 16 amino acids. The CDR3 region has the DNA TGTGCCAGCAGCCGAATAGTGCAGTCGGATAATTCACCCCTCCACTTT. This gives the protein CASSRIVQSDNSPLHF.

This clonotype was counted at least ten times. V and J are TRBV3-1 and TRBJ2-5, with a weak D call TRBD1 (5 bases). Germline V gene lookup returns CDR1 LGHDT and CDR2 YNNKEL (reference sequence). V gave up 0 bases and J gave up 5 bases, with 7 bases separating them. The CDR3 covers 13 residues. The DNA of the CDR3 is TGTGCCAGCAGCCAAGACAGGGTGGAGACCCAGTACTTC. Its translation is CASSQDRVETQYF.

For the CDR3, the DNA is TGTGCCAGCAGTTACGACACTTATAGGGGGCGCGACTATGGCTACACCTTC. As protein: CASSYDTYRGRDYGYTF. The chain recombines TRBV6-6 with TRBJ1-2, with 7 bases fitting TRBD1. Trimming took 2 bases from V and 3 from J; bases not matched to a gene: 12. The CDR3 extends over 17 amino acids. CDR1 is MNHNY and CDR2 is SVGAGI in the germline V gene (reference sequence).

V and J are TRBV20-1 and TRBJ2-7, with D perhaps matching TRBD2 (7 bases). Germline V gives CDR1 DFQATT, CDR2 SNEGSKA (reference sequence). The CDR3 is 13 amino acids. V shed 6 bases and J shed 3 bases, with 15 bases lying between them. The CDR3 spells CSAFGGAYYEQYF. Written as DNA, the CDR3 is TGCAGTGCGTTTGGGGGGGCTTACTACGAGCAGTACTTC.

This clonotype was found a few times. The chain employs TRBV27 and TRBJ1-2; D possibly corresponds to TRBD1 (6 bases). Germline-derived CDR1 and CDR2 are MNHEY and SMNVEV (reference sequence). V shed 8 bases and J shed 3 bases, with 19 bases lying between them. This CDR3 region has 15 residues. The DNA for the CDR3 is TGTGCCAGCTCCTTTGGCAGGGGAGAAGACTATGGCTACACCTTC. Encoded protein: CASSFGRGEDYGYTF.